Below are 25 T cell receptor beta chains sequenced from a single sample in a study of blood T cells in healthy people across ages (dated by TCRdb to about 2015). The library was produced with 5' RACE. For sequencing, an Illumina HiSeq 2500 was employed. A second about 7 to 11 cycle PCR used a sample-barcoded 5' primer and a J-beta primer mix. TCRdb ran its own pipeline on the public reads, namely fastp trimming at Q25 and MiXCR clone calling, and kept in-frame beta chains. Identical CDR3 protein sequences are pooled into one entry, listed with their most common genes and DNA. A total of hundreds of thousands of distinct CDR3 sequences appear in this sample, under 25% of them only once. The ten biggest clones cover 3% to 4% of the sample. Sample: blood. These TCRs come from a man in his 70s in good health.

The V gene is TRBV7-2, the J gene TRBJ1-5; D possibly corresponds to TRBD1 (5 bases). The V gene lost 4 bases and the J gene lost 1 base, with 11 bases spanning the gap. Germline V gene data show CDR1 as SGHTA and CDR2 as FQGNSA. CDR3 length equals 15 residues. CDR3 sequence reads: CASSSEEGSNQPQHF. The CDR3 region has the DNA TGTGCCAGCAGCTCGGAGGAGGGGAGCAATCAGCCCCAGCATTTT. Filled out from reference TRBV7-2 and TRBJ1-5, the complete variable domain reads GAGVSQSPSNKVTEKGKDVELRCDPISGHTALYWYRQSLGQGLEFLIYFQGNSAPDKSGLPSDRFSAERTGGSVSTLTIQRTQQEDSAVYLCASSSEEGSNQPQHFGDGTRLSIL.

The CDR3 loop reads CASSGLPDTQYF. Written as DNA, the CDR3 is TGCGCCAGCAGTGGACTCCCAGATACGCAGTATTTT. The gene calls are TRBV10-1 and TRBJ2-3; D gene uncertain. CDR1 is WNHNN, CDR2 SYGVQD, per germline (reference sequence). Between the trimmed V and J ends, which lost 4 bases and 4 bases, there was a span of 6 bases. The CDR3 is 12 amino acids.

This clonotype was recorded at least ten times. This chain connects TRBV20-1 to TRBJ2-3, with TRBD1 identical over 7 bases. CDR3 length: 15 amino acids. Germline CDR1 is DFQATT and CDR2 is SNEGSKA (reference sequence). The junction had 10 bases not matched to a gene; V was cut back by 5 bases and J by 2 bases. CDR3 in DNA: TGCAGTGCTCTGCCGGGACAGAAGATCACAGATACGCAGTATTTT. Protein: CSALPGQKITDTQYF.

J is TRBJ2-7 and V is TRBV6-6, with a possible D match to TRBD1 (6 bases). Germline CDR1 reads MNHNY; CDR2 reads SVGAGI (reference sequence). The CDR3 sequence is 14 residues long. Trimming stripped 0 bases from V and 4 bases from J, with 10 bases between. As DNA, the CDR3 is TGTGCCAGCAGTTACTCGGCAGGGGCGTACGAGCAGTACTTC. Protein product: CASSYSAGAYEQYF.

V gene TRBV29-1 combines with J gene TRBJ2-1; TRBD1 or TRBD2 may be the D gene (6 bases each). The CDR3 has 12 residues. V was pared by 3 bases and J by 8 bases, with 11 bases between. From germline, CDR1 is SQVTM and CDR2 ANQGSEA. The CDR3 protein is CSVDRGADEQFF. The CDR3 DNA sequence: TGCAGCGTTGATAGGGGGGCCGATGAGCAGTTCTTC.

This clonotype was counted a few times. The rearrangement links TRBV4-1 to TRBJ2-5; 7 nucleotides line up with TRBD1. V gave up 0 bases and J gave up 5 bases; unmatched junction bases: 3. CDR1 is MGHRA and CDR2 is YSYEKL in the germline V gene. This CDR3 is built from 14 residues. For the CDR3, the DNA is TGCGCCAGCAGCCAAGATGCCAGGGGGGAGACCCAGTACTTC. Protein product: CASSQDARGETQYF.

In its sample, this clonotype was seen a few times. The V call is TRBV18, the J call TRBJ2-1; D uncertain. This CDR3 contains 15 residues. Trimming stripped 1 base from V and 0 bases from J, with 7 bases between. Germline CDR1 reads KGHSH; CDR2 reads LQKENI. The CDR3 DNA sequence: TGTGCCAGCTCACCACAAGAGATCTCCTACAATGAGCAGTTCTTC. Protein sequence: CASSPQEISYNEQFF.

The V call is TRBV20-1, the J call TRBJ2-5; 16 positions match TRBD2. The J call may not be correct, given that the DNA end is closer to TRBJ2-1. There are 14 residues in the CDR3. CDR1 and CDR2 from the germline V gene are DFQATT and SNEGSKA (reference sequence). CDR3 sequence reads: CSAIGTSGRDEQFF. DNA of the CDR3: TGCAGTGCGATTGGGACTAGCGGGAGGGATGAGCAGTTCTTC.

V and J are TRBV5-1 and TRBJ2-5, with D possibly being TRBD1 or TRBD2 (5 bases each). V lost 0 bases and J 3 bases, leaving 15 bases between the germline ends. The CDR3 runs to 16 residues. The germline gives CDR1 SGHRS, CDR2 YFSETQ. In DNA form, the CDR3 reads TGCGCCAGCAGCTTGGATGTTTTTGGGGGAAAAGAGACCCAGTACTTC. It is translated as CASSLDVFGGKETQYF.

V and J are TRBV11-2 and TRBJ1-1; D is unclear. The CDR3 is 13 residues long. V was shortened by 3 bases and J by 4 bases, with 9 bases between the two germline ends. Germline CDR1 is SGHAT and CDR2 is FQNNGV. The CDR3 loop is CASSFNDATEAFF. The CDR3 DNA reads as TGTGCCAGCAGCTTCAATGATGCCACTGAAGCTTTCTTT.

The table lists this clonotype with a few counts. This sequence joins TRBV7-2 and TRBJ2-3; D might be TRBD1 (6 bases). The CDR3 has 15 amino acids. Germline loops: CDR1 SGHTA, CDR2 FQGNSA. V was trimmed by 5 bases and J by 0 bases, leaving 12 bases between them. The CDR3 reads CASSPGQRSTDTQYF. The CDR3 region has the DNA TGTGCCAGCAGCCCAGGACAGCGCAGCACAGATACGCAGTATTTT.

There are a few counts of this clonotype. The chain joins TRBV29-1 to TRBJ1-1; 10 nucleotides agree with TRBD1. This CDR3 spans 11 amino acids. The germline V gene has CDR1 SQVTM and CDR2 ANQGSEA. Trimming took 7 bases from V and 7 from J; bases not matched to a gene: 3. CDR3: CSGDRGDEAFF. In DNA form, the CDR3 reads TGCAGCGGGGACAGGGGAGATGAAGCTTTCTTT.

In regard to this clonotype: At one boundary the junction diverges from the germline segment, which might be a read error. The chain carries TRBV3-1 and TRBJ2-5; tentative D call: TRBD2 (6 bases). Near its end, the DNA agrees better with TRBJ2-1, so the J call may be wrong. The CDR3 loop spans 14 amino acids. Germline-derived CDR1 and CDR2 are LGHDT and YNNKEL (reference sequence). The CDR3 nucleotides are TGTGCCAGCAGCCACTGGGACTCCGACAATGAGCAGTTCTTC. It codes for CASSHWDSDNEQFF.

In this sample, this clonotype turned up a few times. The junction and the germline gene differ at one end; a read error may be behind it. The chain carries TRBV18 and TRBJ2-7; D is possibly TRBD1 (5 bases). CDR1 and CDR2 from the germline V gene are KGHSH and LQKENI. CDR3 length: 13 amino acids. The CDR3 sequence: CASSWGETYERYF. As DNA, the CDR3 is TGTGCCAGCTCATGGGGCGAAACCTACGAGCGGTACTTC.

The rearrangement links TRBV6-5 to TRBJ2-5; 8 nucleotides line up with TRBD2. The CDR3 consists of 16 residues. Germline V gives CDR1 MNHEY, CDR2 SVGAGI. Germline trimming cut 0 bases from V and 4 bases from J; bases unmatched to any gene: 7. Here the CDR3 reads CASSYSQTGGVETQYF. The CDR3 bases are TGTGCCAGCAGTTACTCCCAAACCGGGGGGGTAGAGACCCAGTACTTC.

The V gene is TRBV6-2 or TRBV6-3, the J gene TRBJ1-1; the D gene is possibly TRBD1 (5 bases). The CDR3 is 13 amino acids. CDR1 and CDR2 (germline): MNHEY, SVGEGT. Trimming removed 9 bases at V and 3 bases at J, with 14 bases between. CDR3 bases: TGTGCCAGTATCGAGGGGAGCCACACTGAAGCTTTCTTT. Its protein product is CASIEGSHTEAFF.

The sample holds many counts of this clonotype. The chain carries TRBV6-4 and TRBJ2-1; D is possibly TRBD2 (6 bases). Per the germline V gene, CDR1 is MRHNA and CDR2 is SNTAGT. The CDR3 extends over 15 amino acids. V lost 2 bases and J lost 4, with 12 bases in between. The CDR3 reads CASSDVGGDYNEQFF. DNA of the CDR3: TGTGCCAGCAGTGACGTGGGAGGCGATTACAATGAGCAGTTCTTC.

This clonotype was observed a few times. The chain has TRBV12-3 or TRBV12-4 and TRBJ2-7, with D hard to call. This CDR3 is built from 13 residues. The germline V and J ends were trimmed by 2 bases and 6 bases, with 11 bases remaining between them. CDR3 DNA: TGTGCCAGCAGTTTAACGACAAGGGCCGAGCAGTACTTC. It encodes CASSLTTRAEQYF.

This clonotype has more than one count but fewer than ten. This rearrangement joins TRBV7-2 to TRBJ2-1, with TRBD2 identical over 7 bases. V lost 2 bases, J lost 4 bases, and 11 bases stayed unmatched. This CDR3 has 17 amino acids. The germline CDR1 and CDR2 sequences are SGHTA and FQGNSA. CDR3 in amino acids: CASSLRTGTKLYNEQFF. CDR3 nucleotide sequence: TGTGCCAGCAGCTTACGAACCGGGACTAAACTATACAATGAGCAGTTCTTC. Based on the CDR3 plus reference TRBV7-2 and TRBJ2-1, the full variable domain is GAGVSQSPSNKVTEKGKDVELRCDPISGHTALYWYRQSLGQGLEFLIYFQGNSAPDKSGLPSDRFSAERTGGSVSTLTIQRTQQEDSAVYLCASSLRTGTKLYNEQFFGPGTRLTVL.

The chain uses TRBV3-1 and TRBJ1-1, with 11 bases that match TRBD1. J was trimmed by 4 bases and V by 1 base; bases with no gene match: 5. Germline CDR1 is LGHDT and CDR2 is YNNKEL (reference sequence). The CDR3 length is 16 residues. CDR3 in DNA: TGTGCCAGCAGCCAAGTTGGACAGGGGGCCGGCACTGAAGCTTTCTTT. Residues: CASSQVGQGAGTEAFF.

This chain uses TRBV10-3 with TRBJ2-1; 14 nucleotides line up with TRBD2. Germline V lookup: CDR1 ENHRY, CDR2 SYGVKD. The CDR3 sequence is 17 residues long. Losses at the gene ends were 6 bases for V and 7 bases for J; bases not matched to a gene: 11. The CDR3 nucleotides read TGTGCCATCAGCGCCGGGACTAGCGGGAGTAGTAAGAATGAGCAGTTCTTC. Translation gives CAISAGTSGSSKNEQFF.

This rearrangement joins TRBV24-1 to TRBJ2-1; D gene uncertain. Trimming left V 9 bases short and J 5 bases short, with 7 bases between. The CDR3 has 11 residues. Germline V gene data show CDR1 as KGHDR and CDR2 as SFDVKD. This CDR3 is CATGRNNEQFF. The CDR3 DNA sequence: TGTGCCACCGGACGAAACAATGAGCAGTTCTTC.

This clonotype has only a few counts. The rearrangement joins TRBV5-1 to TRBJ1-1; the D is unclear. From germline, CDR1 is SGHRS and CDR2 YFSETQ. The CDR3 is made up of 11 amino acids. V was clipped by 5 bases and J by 8 bases, with 10 bases between them. Written as DNA, the CDR3 is TGCGCCAGCAGGCTTGAAGGCGAAGCTTTCTTT. Its protein product is CASRLEGEAFF.

The table lists this clonotype with a few counts. The genes are TRBV19 and TRBJ2-5; D is unresolved. Trimming stripped 9 bases from V and 2 bases from J, with 19 bases between. The CDR3 consists of 15 residues. Per germline, CDR1 LNHDA and CDR2 SQIVND (reference sequence). CDR3 bases: TGTGCCAGCAGTCCCCGGTCGCTCGGGCAAGAGACCCAGTACTTC. This sequence encodes CASSPRSLGQETQYF.

This clonotype was seen a few times. The rearrangement links TRBV28 to TRBJ2-7; 8 bases fit TRBD1. CDR1 is MDHEN and CDR2 is SYDVKM in the germline V gene. V was pared by 3 bases and J by 0 bases, with 4 bases of the junction left unmatched. This CDR3 region has 15 residues. The CDR3 DNA reads as TGTGCCAGCAGTTTCCCAGGGGGCCACTCCTACGAGCAGTACTTC. Amino acids: CASSFPGGHSYEQYF.